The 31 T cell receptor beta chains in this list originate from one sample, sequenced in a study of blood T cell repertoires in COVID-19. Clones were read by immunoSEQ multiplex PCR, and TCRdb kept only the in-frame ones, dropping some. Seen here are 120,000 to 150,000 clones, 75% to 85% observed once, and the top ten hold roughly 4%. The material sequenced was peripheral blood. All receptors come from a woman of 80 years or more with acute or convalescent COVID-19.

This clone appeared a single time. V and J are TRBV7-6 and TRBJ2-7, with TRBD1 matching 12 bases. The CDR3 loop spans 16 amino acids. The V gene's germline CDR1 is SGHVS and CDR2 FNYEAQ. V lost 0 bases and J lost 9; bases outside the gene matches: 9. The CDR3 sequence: CASSLAPGQGAPGQYF. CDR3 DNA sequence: TGTGCCAGCAGCTTAGCCCCGGGACAGGGGGCGCCTGGGCAGTACTTC. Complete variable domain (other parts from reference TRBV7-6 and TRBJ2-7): GAGVSQSPRYKVTKRGQDVALRCDPISGHVSLYWYRQALGQGPEFLTYFNYEAQQDKSGLPNDRFSAERPEGSISTLTIQRTEQRDSAMYRCASSLAPGQGAPGQYFGPGTRLTVT.

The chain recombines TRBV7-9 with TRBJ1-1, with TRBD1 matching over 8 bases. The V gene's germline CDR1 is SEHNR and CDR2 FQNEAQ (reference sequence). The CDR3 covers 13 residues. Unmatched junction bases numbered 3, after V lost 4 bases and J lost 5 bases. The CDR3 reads CASSSQGGTEAFF. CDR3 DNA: TGTGCCAGCAGCTCACAGGGGGGGACTGAAGCTTTCTTT. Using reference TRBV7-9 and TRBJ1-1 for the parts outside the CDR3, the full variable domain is DTGVSQNPRHKITKRGQNVTFRCDPISEHNRLYWYRQTLGQGPEFLTYFQNEAQLEKSRLLSDRFSAERPKGSFSTLEIQRTEQGDSAMYLCASSSQGGTEAFFGQGTRLTVV.

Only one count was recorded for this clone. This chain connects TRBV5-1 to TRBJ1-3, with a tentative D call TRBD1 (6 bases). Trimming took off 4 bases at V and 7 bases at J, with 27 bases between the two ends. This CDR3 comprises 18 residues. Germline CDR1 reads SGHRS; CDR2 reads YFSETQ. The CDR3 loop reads CASSPLAGTQSILNTIYF. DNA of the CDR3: TGCGCCAGCAGCCCCCTCGCCGGGACACAGTCGATCCTGAACACCATATATTTT.

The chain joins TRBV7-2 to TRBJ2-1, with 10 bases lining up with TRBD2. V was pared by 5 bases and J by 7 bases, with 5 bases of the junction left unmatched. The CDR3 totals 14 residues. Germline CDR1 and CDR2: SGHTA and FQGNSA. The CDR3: CASSVSGGQNEQFF. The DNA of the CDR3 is TGTGCCAGCAGCGTTAGCGGGGGGCAGAATGAGCAGTTCTTC. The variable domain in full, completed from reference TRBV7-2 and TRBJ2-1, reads GAGVSQSPSNKVTEKGKDVELRCDPISGHTALYWYRQSLGQGLEFLIYFQGNSAPDKSGLPSDRFSAERTGGSVSTLTIQRTQQEDSAVYLCASSVSGGQNEQFFGPGTRLTVL.

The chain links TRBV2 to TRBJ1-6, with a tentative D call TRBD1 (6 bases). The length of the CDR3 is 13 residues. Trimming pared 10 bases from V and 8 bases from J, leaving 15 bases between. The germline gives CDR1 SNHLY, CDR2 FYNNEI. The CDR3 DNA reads TGTGCCACAGGGGAATCAGTCTATTCACCCCTCCACTTT. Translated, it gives CATGESVYSPLHF. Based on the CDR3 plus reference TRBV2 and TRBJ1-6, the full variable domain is EPEVTQTPSHQVTQMGQEVILRCVPISNHLYFYWYRQILGQKVEFLVSFYNNEISEKSEIFDDQFSVERPDGSNFTLKIRSTKLEDSAMYFCATGESVYSPLHFGNGTRLTVT.

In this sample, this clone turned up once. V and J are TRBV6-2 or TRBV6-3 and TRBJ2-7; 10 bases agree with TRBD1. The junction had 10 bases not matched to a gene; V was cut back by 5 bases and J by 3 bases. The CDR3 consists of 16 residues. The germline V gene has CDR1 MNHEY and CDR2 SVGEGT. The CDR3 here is CASSRTKGQGNYEQYF. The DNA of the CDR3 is TGTGCCAGCAGTCGGACAAAGGGACAGGGGAACTACGAGCAGTACTTC.

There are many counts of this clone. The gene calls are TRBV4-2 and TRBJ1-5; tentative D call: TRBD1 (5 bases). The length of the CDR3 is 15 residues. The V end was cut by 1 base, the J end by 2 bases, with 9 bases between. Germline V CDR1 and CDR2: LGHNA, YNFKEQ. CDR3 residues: CASSQGTGGNQPQHF. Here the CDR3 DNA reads TGTGCCAGCAGCCAAGGCACAGGAGGCAATCAGCCCCAGCATTTT.

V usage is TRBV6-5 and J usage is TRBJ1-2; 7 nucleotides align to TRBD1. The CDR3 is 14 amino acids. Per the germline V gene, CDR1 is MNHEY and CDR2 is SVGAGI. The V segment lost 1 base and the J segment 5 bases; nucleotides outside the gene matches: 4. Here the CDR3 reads CASSYLDRRYGYTF. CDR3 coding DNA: TGTGCCAGCAGTTACTTGGACAGGCGGTATGGCTACACCTTC.

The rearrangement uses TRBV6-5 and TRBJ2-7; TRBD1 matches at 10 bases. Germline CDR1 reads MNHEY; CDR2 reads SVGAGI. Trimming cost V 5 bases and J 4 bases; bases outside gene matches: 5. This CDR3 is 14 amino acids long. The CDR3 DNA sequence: TGTGCCAGCAGTCCGACAGGGGGCGAATACGAGCAGTACTTC. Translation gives CASSPTGGEYEQYF.

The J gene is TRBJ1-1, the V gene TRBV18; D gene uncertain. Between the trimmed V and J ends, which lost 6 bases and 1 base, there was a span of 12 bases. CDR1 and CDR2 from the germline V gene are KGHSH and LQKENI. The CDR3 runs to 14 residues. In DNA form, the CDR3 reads TGTGCCAGCTCTCTCGAGTGGAGGAACACTGAAGCTTTCTTT. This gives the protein CASSLEWRNTEAFF.

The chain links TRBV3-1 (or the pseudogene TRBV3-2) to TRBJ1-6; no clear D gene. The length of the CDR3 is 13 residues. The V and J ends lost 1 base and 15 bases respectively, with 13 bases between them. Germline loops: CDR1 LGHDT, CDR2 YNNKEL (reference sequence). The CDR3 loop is CASSQGAGFSLHF. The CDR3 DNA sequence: TGTGCCAGCAGCCAAGGCGCCGGGTTCAGCCTCCACTTT.

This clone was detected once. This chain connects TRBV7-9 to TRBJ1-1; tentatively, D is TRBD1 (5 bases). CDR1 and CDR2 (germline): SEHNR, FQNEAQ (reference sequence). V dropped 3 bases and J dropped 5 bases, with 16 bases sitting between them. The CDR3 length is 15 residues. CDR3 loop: CASSFFRGIGTEAFF. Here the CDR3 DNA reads TGTGCCAGCAGCTTTTTTCGGGGGATAGGGACTGAAGCTTTCTTT.

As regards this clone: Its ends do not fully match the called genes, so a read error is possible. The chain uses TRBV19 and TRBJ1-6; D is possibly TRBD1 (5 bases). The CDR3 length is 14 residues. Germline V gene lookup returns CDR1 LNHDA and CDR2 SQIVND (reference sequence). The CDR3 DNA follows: TGTGCAAGTAACGGGGGACTCTATAATTCACCCCTCCACTTT. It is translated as CASNGGLYNSPLHF.

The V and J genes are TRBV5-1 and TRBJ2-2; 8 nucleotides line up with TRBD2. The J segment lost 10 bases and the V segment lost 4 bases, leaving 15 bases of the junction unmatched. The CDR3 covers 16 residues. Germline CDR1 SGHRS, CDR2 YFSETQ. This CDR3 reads CASSGGTSGPRPELFF. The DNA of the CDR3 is TGCGCCAGCAGCGGCGGGACTAGTGGACCTCGTCCGGAGCTGTTTTTT.

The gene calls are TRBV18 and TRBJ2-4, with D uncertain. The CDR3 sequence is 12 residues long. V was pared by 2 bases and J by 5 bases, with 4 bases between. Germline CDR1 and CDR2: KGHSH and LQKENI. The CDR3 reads CASSPEQNIQYF. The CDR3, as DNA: TGTGCCAGCTCACCAGAGCAAAACATTCAGTACTTC.

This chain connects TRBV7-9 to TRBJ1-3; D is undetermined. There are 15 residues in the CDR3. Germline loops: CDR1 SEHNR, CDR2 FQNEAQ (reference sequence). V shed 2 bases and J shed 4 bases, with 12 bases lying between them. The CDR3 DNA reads TGTGCCAGCAGCTTATATTCCGGGTTGGGAAACACCATATATTTT. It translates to CASSLYSGLGNTIYF.

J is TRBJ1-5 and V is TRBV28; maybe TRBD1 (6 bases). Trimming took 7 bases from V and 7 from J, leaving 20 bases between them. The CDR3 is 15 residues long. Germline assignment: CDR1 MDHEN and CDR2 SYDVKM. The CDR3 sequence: CASTSPPGEGQPQHF. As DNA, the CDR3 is TGTGCCAGCACCTCCCCCCCAGGGGAGGGCCAGCCCCAGCATTTT.

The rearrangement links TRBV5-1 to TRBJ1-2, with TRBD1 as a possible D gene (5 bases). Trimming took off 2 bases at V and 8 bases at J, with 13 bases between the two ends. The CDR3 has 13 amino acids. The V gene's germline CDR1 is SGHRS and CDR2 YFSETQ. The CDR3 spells CASSLGAEAGYTF. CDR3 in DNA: TGCGCCAGCAGCTTAGGGGCTGAGGCGGGCTACACCTTC.

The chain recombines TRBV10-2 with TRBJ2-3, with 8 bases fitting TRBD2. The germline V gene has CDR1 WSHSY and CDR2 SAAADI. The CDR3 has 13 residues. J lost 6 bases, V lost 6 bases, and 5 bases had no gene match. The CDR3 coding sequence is TGCGCCAGCAGCGGGGGGGATCATGATACGCAGTATTTT. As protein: CASSGGDHDTQYF.

CDR3 sequence reads: CASSQGGLLANEQFF. CDR3 in DNA: TGTGCCAGCAGCCAAGGGGGACTATTGGCCAATGAGCAGTTCTTC. The V and J genes are TRBV3-1 (or the pseudogene TRBV3-2) and TRBJ2-1; TRBD2 matches at 7 bases. After removal of 1 base from V and 6 bases from J, the junction contained 6 bases not matched to a gene. This CDR3 contains 15 residues. The germline V gene encodes CDR1 LGHDT and CDR2 YNNKEL (reference sequence).

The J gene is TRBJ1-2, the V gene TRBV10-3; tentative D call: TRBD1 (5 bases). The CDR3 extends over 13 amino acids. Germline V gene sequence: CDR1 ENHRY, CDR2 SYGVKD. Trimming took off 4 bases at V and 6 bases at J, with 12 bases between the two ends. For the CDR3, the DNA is TGTGCCATCAGTGTCCAGGGTGCCGATGGCTACACCTTC. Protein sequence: CAISVQGADGYTF.

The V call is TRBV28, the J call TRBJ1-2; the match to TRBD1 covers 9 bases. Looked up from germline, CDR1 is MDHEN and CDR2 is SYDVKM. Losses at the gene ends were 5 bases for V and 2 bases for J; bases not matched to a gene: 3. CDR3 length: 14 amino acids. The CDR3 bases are TGTGCCAGCAGTACCGGGACAGGGAACTATGGCTACACCTTC. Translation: CASSTGTGNYGYTF.

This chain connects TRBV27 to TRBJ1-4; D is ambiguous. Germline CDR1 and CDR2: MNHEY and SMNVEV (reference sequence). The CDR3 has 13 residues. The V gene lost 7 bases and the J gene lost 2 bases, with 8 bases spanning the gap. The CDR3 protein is CASTGGTNEKLFF. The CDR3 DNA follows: TGTGCCAGCACAGGTGGGACTAATGAAAAACTGTTTTTT.

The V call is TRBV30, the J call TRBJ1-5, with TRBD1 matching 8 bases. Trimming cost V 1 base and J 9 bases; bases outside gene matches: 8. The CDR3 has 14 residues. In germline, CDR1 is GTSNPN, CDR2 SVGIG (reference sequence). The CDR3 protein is CAWSDQTGEWPQHF. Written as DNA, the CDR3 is TGTGCCTGGAGTGATCAGACAGGGGAATGGCCCCAGCATTTT.

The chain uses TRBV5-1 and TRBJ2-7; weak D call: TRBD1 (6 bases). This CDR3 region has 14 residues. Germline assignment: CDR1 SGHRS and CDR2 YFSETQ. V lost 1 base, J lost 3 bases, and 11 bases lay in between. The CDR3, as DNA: TGCGCCAGCAGCTTGTGGCAGGGGCTCTACGAGCAGTACTTC. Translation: CASSLWQGLYEQYF.

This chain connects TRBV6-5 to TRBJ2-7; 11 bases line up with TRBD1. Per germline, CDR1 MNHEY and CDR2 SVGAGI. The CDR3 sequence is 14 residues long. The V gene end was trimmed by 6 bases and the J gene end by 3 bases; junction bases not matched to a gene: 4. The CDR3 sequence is CASRRDRGNYEQYF. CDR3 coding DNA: TGTGCCAGCAGGAGGGACAGGGGGAACTACGAGCAGTACTTC.

The CDR3 is CASSKTGVTNYGYTF. The CDR3 DNA follows: TGTGCCAGCAGTAAAACAGGGGTGACGAACTATGGCTACACCTTC. V usage is TRBV2 and J usage is TRBJ1-2; 7 bases are a match to TRBD1. Trimming at V came to 5 bases and at J to 2 bases, leaving 8 bases not matched to a gene. The CDR3 consists of 15 residues. Germline V gene data show CDR1 as SNHLY and CDR2 as FYNNEI.

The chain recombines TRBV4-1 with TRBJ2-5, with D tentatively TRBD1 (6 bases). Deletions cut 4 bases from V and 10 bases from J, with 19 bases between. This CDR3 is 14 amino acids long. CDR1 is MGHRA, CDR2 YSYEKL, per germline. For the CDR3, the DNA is TGCGCCAGCAGCCGCCAAGGGGACACCGGCATCCAGTACTTC. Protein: CASSRQGDTGIQYF.

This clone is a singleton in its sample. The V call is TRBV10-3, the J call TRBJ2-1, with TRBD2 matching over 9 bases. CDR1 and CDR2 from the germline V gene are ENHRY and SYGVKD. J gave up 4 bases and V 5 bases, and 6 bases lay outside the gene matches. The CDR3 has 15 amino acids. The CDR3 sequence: CAISQREAGYNEQFF. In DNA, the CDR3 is TGTGCCATCAGTCAGCGGGAGGCGGGTTACAATGAGCAGTTCTTC.

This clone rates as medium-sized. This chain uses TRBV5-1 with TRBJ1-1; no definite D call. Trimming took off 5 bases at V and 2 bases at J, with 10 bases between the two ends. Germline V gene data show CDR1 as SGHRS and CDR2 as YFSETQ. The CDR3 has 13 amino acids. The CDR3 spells CASSETSNTEAFF. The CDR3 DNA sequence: TGCGCCAGCAGTGAGACAAGCAACACTGAAGCTTTCTTT.

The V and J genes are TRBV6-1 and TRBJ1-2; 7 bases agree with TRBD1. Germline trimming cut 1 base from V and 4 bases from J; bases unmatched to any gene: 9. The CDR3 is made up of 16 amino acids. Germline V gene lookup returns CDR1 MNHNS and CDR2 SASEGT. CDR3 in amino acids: CASSEVGLGDSYGYTF. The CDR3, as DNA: TGTGCCAGCAGTGAAGTGGGGTTGGGGGACAGCTATGGCTACACCTTC.